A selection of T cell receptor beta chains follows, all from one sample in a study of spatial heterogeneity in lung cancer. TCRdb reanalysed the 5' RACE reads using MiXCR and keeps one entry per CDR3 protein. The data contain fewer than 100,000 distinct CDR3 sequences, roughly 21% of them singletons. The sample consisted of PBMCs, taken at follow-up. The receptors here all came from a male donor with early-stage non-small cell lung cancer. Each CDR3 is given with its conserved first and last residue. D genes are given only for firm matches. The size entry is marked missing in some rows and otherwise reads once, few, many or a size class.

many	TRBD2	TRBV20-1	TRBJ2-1	CSATDSIAGGWFAEQFF	TGCAGTGCTACCGACTCGATAGCGGGGGGGTGGTTCGCTGAGCAGTTCTTC
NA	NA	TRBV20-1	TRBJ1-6	CSASPQGSNSPLHF	TGCAGTGCTAGTCCACAGGGTAGTAATTCACCCCTCCACTTT
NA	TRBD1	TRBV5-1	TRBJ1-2	CASSGQGAENGYTF	TGCGCCAGCAGCGGACAGGGGGCGGAGAATGGCTACACCTTC
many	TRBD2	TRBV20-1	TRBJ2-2	CSARVGLNTGELFF	TGCAGTGCTAGAGTGGGACTAAACACCGGGGAGCTGTTTTTT
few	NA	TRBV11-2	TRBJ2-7	CASTQGGTRPYEQYF	TGTGCCAGCACCCAGGGGGGGACTCGCCCATACGAGCAGTACTTC
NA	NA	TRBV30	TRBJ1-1	CAGRNTEAFF	TGTGCGGGGAGGAACACTGAAGCTTTCTTT
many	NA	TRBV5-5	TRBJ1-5	CASTYSVQPQHF	TGTGCCAGCACCTATTCGGTTCAGCCCCAGCATTTT
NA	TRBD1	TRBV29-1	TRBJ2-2	CSAVRDRRTGELFF	TGCAGCGCCGTGAGGGACAGGCGCACCGGGGAGCTGTTTTTT
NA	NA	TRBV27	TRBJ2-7	CASTSGGYTYEQYF	TGTGCCAGCACCTCCGGCGGGTATACCTACGAGCAGTACTTC
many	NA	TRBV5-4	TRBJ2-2	CASSAIGGITGELFF	TGTGCCAGCAGCGCTATAGGAGGTATCACCGGGGAGCTGTTTTTT
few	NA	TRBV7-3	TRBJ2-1	CASSLVGQGHNEQFF	TGTGCCAGCAGCTTAGTGGGGCAGGGCCACAATGAGCAGTTCTTC
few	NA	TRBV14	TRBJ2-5	CASSRDLQETQYF	TGTGCCAGCAGCCGGGACCTCCAAGAGACCCAGTACTTC
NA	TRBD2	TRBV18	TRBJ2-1	CASSPPSSGRFSYNEQFF	TGTGCCAGCTCACCACCGTCTAGCGGGAGGTTCTCCTACAATGAGCAGTTCTTC
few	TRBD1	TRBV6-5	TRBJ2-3	CASSLQGAAFTDTQYF	TGTGCCAGCAGCCTCCAGGGGGCGGCCTTCACAGATACGCAGTATTTT
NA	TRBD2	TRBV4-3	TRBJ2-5	CASSQGAGGGETQYF	TGCGCCAGCAGCCAAGGAGCGGGGGGCGGAGAGACCCAGTACTTC
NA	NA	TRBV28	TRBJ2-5	CASSAVGAIETQYF	TGTGCCAGCAGTGCCGTAGGGGCGATAGAGACCCAGTACTTC
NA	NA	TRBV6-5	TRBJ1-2	CASSYKPDLFGYTF	TGTGCCAGCAGTTACAAGCCAGATCTTTTCGGCTACACCTTC
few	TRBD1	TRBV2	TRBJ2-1	CASSVGQTYNEQFF	TGTGCCAGCAGTGTGGGACAGACCTACAATGAGCAGTTCTTC
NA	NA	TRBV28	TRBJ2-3	CASTLRVGTDTQYF	TGTGCCAGCACCCTGAGGGTGGGCACAGATACGCAGTATTTT
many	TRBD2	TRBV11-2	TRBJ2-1	CASSPGTSGYNEQFF	TGTGCCAGCAGCCCCGGGACTAGCGGCTACAATGAGCAGTTCTTC
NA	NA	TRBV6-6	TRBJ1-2	CASNLETNYGYTF	TGTGCCAGCAATTTGGAGACTAACTATGGCTACACCTTC
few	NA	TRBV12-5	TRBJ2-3	CASGLVLGATDTQYF	TGTGCTAGTGGTTTGGTACTTGGGGCTACAGATACGCAGTATTTT
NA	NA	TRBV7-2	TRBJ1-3	CASSPPTAGNTIYF	TGTGCCAGCAGCCCACCGACGGCTGGAAACACCATATATTTT
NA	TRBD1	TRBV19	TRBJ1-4	CATRNSGTGIGKLFF	TGTGCCACCCGCAATTCCGGGACAGGAATAGGAAAACTGTTTTTT
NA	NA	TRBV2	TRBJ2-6	CASGTFSGANVLTF	TGTGCCAGCGGCACATTCTCTGGGGCCAACGTCCTGACTTTC
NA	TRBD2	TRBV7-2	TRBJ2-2	CASSSGRGTGELFF	TGTGCCAGCAGCTCAGGGAGGGGCACCGGGGAGCTGTTTTTT
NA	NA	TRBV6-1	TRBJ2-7	CASSDRRYEQYF	TGTGCCAGCTCGGACAGAAGATACGAGCAGTACTTC
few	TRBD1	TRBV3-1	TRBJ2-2	CASSPNRGTGELFF	TGTGCCAGCAGCCCGAACAGGGGAACCGGGGAGCTGTTTTTT
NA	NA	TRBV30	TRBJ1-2	CAWSRGQTYGYTF	TGTGCCTGGAGTAGAGGACAGACCTATGGCTACACCTTC
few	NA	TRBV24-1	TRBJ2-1	CATSGQTNYNEQFF	TGTGCCACCAGTGGTCAGACTAATTACAATGAGCAGTTCTTC
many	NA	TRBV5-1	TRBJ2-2	CASSSHKNTGELFF	TGCGCCAGCAGCTCGCATAAAAACACCGGGGAGCTGTTTTTT
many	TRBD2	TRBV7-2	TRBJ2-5	CASSFAGGTKETQYF	TGTGCCAGCAGCTTCGCGGGGGGGACAAAAGAGACCCAGTACTTC
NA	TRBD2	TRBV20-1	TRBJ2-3	CSAVAGEGTDTQYF	TGCAGTGCCGTAGCGGGAGAGGGGACAGATACGCAGTATTTT
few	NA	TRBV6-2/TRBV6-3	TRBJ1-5	CASSYEGDQPQHF	TGTGCCAGCAGTTACGAGGGGGATCAGCCCCAGCATTTT
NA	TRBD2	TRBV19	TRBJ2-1	CASMVLAGPSSYNEQFF	TGTGCAAGTATGGTACTAGCGGGGCCTAGCTCCTACAATGAGCAGTTCTTC
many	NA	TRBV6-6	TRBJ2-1	CASSQGDRRYNEQFF	TGTGCCAGCAGCCAAGGTGACCGAAGGTACAATGAGCAGTTCTTC
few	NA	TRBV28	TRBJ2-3	CASLPFSRKTTDTQYF	TGTGCCAGTCTTCCCTTTAGTAGGAAAACCACAGATACGCAGTATTTT
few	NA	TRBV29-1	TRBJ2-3	CSVEDLLAGTGDTQYF	TGCAGCGTTGAAGATCTCCTAGCGGGGACAGGGGATACGCAGTATTTT
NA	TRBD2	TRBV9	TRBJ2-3	CASKREGSTDTQYF	TGTGCCAGTAAGCGGGAAGGAAGCACAGATACGCAGTATTTT
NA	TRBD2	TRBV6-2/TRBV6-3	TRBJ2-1	CASSELAGVYNEQFF	TGTGCCAGCAGCGAGCTAGCGGGGGTTTACAATGAGCAGTTCTTC
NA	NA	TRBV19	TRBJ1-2	CASSLKEGNYGYTF	TGTGCCAGTAGTTTGAAGGAGGGCAACTATGGCTACACCTTC
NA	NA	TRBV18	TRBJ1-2	CASSPGIGGSGYTF	TGTGCCAGCTCTCCCGGGATAGGCGGAAGCGGCTACACCTTC
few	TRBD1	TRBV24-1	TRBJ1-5	CATSDSGTGNQPQHF	TGTGCCACCAGTGACTCCGGGACAGGCAATCAGCCCCAGCATTTT
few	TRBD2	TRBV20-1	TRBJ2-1	CSARRPSGRNEQFF	TGCAGTGCTCGTCGCCCTAGCGGGAGGAATGAGCAGTTCTTC
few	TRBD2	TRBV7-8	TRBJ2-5	CASSLGTSRETQYF	TGTGCCAGCAGCCTCGGGACTAGTAGAGAGACCCAGTACTTC
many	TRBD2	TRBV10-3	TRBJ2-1	CAISGTSGGAPNEQFF	TGTGCCATCAGTGGAACTAGCGGGGGGGCCCCGAATGAGCAGTTCTTC
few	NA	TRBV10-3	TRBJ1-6	CAISESGDRSSYNSPLHF	TGTGCCATCAGTGAGTCGGGGGACCGAAGCTCCTATAATTCACCCCTCCACTTT
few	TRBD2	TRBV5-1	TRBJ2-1	CASSEGLDDYNEQFF	TGCGCCAGCAGCGAAGGACTAGACGACTACAATGAGCAGTTCTTC
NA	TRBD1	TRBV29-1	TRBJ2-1	CSVEGTGKNEQFF	TGCAGCGTTGAAGGGACAGGAAAAAATGAGCAGTTCTTC
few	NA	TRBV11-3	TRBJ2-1	CASSLDQSSYNEQFF	TGTGCCAGCAGCTTGGACCAGAGCTCCTACAATGAGCAGTTCTTC
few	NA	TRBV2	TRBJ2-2	CASQAGKSTGELFF	TGTGCCTCCCAGGCAGGGAAGAGCACCGGGGAGCTGTTTTTT
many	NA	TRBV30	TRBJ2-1	CACTGDPPGEQFF	TGTGCCTGTACGGGCGACCCGCCAGGAGAGCAGTTCTTC
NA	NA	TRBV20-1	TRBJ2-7	CSARDASGKGSSYEQYF	TGCAGTGCTAGAGATGCGAGCGGAAAGGGAAGCTCCTACGAGCAGTACTTC
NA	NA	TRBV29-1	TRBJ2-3	CSARVGGTTDTQYF	TGCAGCGCGAGGGTGGGCGGAACCACAGATACGCAGTATTTT